The sample holds many counts of the clone carrying this TCR beta chain. Its cognate antigen is unknown. The data originate from a study of post-analysis software for immune sequencing data. Background on the study: Courses of disease covered relapsing-remitting, secondary progressive and progressive-relapsing multiple sclerosis. General observations from the study: Those with multiple sclerosis, the patient group, showed significantly lower normalized Chao1 diversity than controls. TRBV5-6, TRBV5-1 and TRBV20-1 belonged to a set of about five TRBV segments that were more frequent in patients than controls. By F measure, strong co-clustering occurred among samples prepared in the same batch.

This CDR3 comprises 11 residues. Germline V gives CDR1 SEHNR, CDR2 FQNEAQ (reference sequence). Trimming shortened V by 6 bases and J by 0 bases, and 2 bases separated the two germline ends. Researchers reported that TCR beta cDNA libraries carried unique molecular identifiers. Out of roughly 0.85 to 11 million T cells, about 460,000 cDNA molecules were generated. TCRdb reprocessed the PCR reads with MiXCR, giving one entry per CDR3 protein. The data show about 820,000 distinct CDR3 sequences, with approximately 57% seen just once and about 4.8% held by the top ten. The source is a girl aged 5-17 years with multiple sclerosis. Sequencing input: blood. The V and J genes are TRBV7-9 and TRBJ1-2; D not resolved. CDR3 protein: CASSSNYGYTF. CDR3 coding DNA: TGTGCCAGCAGTTCTAACTATGGCTACACCTTC. The complete variable domain, with remaining parts taken from reference TRBV7-9 and TRBJ1-2, reads DTGVSQNPRHKITKRGQNVTFRCDPISEHNRLYWYRQTLGQGPEFLTYFQNEAQLEKSRLLSDRFSAERPKGSFSTLEIQRTEQGDSAMYLCASSSNYGYTFGSGTRLTVV.